The 9 T cell receptor beta chains in this list originate from one sample, sequenced in a study of T cell responses to AZD1222 COVID-19 vaccine. Sequencing was performed with immunoSEQ multiplex PCR; in TCRdb, only in-frame clones are kept and a portion is missing. The sample lists some 150,000 clones, approximately 90% occurring once. Source: peripheral blood, taken on day 0 of AZD1222 vaccination. The receptors stem from an adult in good health.

This chain connects TRBV4-3 to TRBJ2-5, with 12 bases identical to TRBD2. The CDR3 is 17 residues long. The V gene's germline CDR1 is LGHNA and CDR2 YSLEER. The V segment lost 1 base and the J segment 2 bases; nucleotides outside the gene matches: 5. The CDR3 DNA sequence: TGCGCCAGCAGCCAAGTCTGGACTAGCGGGGTGCAAGAGACCCAGTACTTC. It translates to CASSQVWTSGVQETQYF.

This clone was counted only a few times. This rearrangement joins TRBV7-3 to TRBJ2-2, with 7 positions matching TRBD2. CDR3 length: 15 residues. The ends lost 5 bases at V and 2 bases at J; junction bases unmatched: 5. CDR1 and CDR2 from the germline V gene are SGHTA and FQGTGA. Here the CDR3 DNA reads TGTGCCAGCAGCATGCTAGCGGCCAACACCGGGGAGCTGTTTTTT. It encodes CASSMLAANTGELFF.

The CDR3 region is CASSKQSEGNSPLHF. The CDR3 coding sequence is TGTGCCAGCAGTAAACAGTCAGAGGGGAATTCACCCCTCCACTTT. The J gene is TRBJ1-6, the V gene TRBV6-5, with D possibly being TRBD1 (5 bases). From germline, CDR1 is MNHEY and CDR2 SVGAGI. This CDR3 comprises 15 residues. Trimming pared 5 bases from V and 7 bases from J, leaving 15 bases between.

The chain couples TRBV6-1 to TRBJ1-5; D is unclear. There are 15 residues in the CDR3. Germline V lookup: CDR1 MNHNS, CDR2 SASEGT. Trimming took off 1 base at V and 4 bases at J, with 11 bases between the two ends. The CDR3, as DNA: TGTGCCAGCAGTGAAGTTACAGTGGGGAATCAGCCCCAGCATTTT. The encoded protein is CASSEVTVGNQPQHF.

This clone was picked up one time. CDR3 sequence (DNA): TGTGCCAGCAGCCAAGATAGTTGGCGTGAGCAGTTCTTC. This encodes CASSQDSWREQFF. V gene TRBV14 combines with J gene TRBJ2-1; no firm D call. This CDR3 spans 13 amino acids. Per the germline V gene, CDR1 is SGHDN and CDR2 is FVKESK. V was shortened by 0 bases and J by 9 bases, with 9 bases between the two germline ends.

The V call is TRBV19, the J call TRBJ2-5; perhaps D is TRBD1 or TRBD2 (5 bases each). The germline CDR1 and CDR2 sequences are LNHDA and SQIVND (reference sequence). Trimming removed 5 bases from V and 4 bases from J, with 14 bases in between. CDR3 length equals 14 residues. The CDR3 DNA is TGTGCCAGTAGTTCAGACAGAGGGGTAGAGACCCAGTACTTC. Protein: CASSSDRGVETQYF. Supplemented by reference TRBV19 and TRBJ2-5, the full variable domain reads DGGITQSPKYLFRKEGQNVTLSCEQNLNHDAMYWYRQDPGQGLRLIYYSQIVNDFQKGDIAEGYSVSREKKESFPLTVTSAQKNPTAFYLCASSSDRGVETQYFGPGTRLLVL.

A few counts support this clone. V usage is TRBV6-5 and J usage is TRBJ1-6; 7 positions agree with TRBD1. The V segment lost 8 bases and the J segment 8 bases; nucleotides outside the gene matches: 9. The CDR3 consists of 14 residues. Germline CDR1 is MNHEY and CDR2 is SVGAGI. CDR3 in DNA: TGTGCCAGCCGACGACAGGGTTGGGATTCACCCCTCCACTTT. Translated, it gives CASRRQGWDSPLHF.

This chain connects TRBV5-1 to TRBJ1-4, with a weak D call TRBD1 (6 bases). The ends were cut back, 0 bases at V and 5 bases at J, with 11 bases in the middle. Germline lookup yields CDR1 SGHRS and CDR2 YFSETQ. CDR3 size: 15 residues. The CDR3 loop reads CASSLDPGENEKLFF. The CDR3 DNA sequence: TGCGCCAGCAGCTTGGATCCAGGGGAGAATGAAAAACTGTTTTTT.

V is TRBV4-1 and J is TRBJ1-2; D remains unclear. The CDR3 is made up of 14 amino acids. Germline lookup yields CDR1 MGHRA and CDR2 YSYEKL. V lost 0 bases and J lost 1, with 6 bases in between. CDR3 residues: CASSQDTLNYGYTF. Written as DNA, the CDR3 is TGCGCCAGCAGCCAAGATACACTTAACTATGGCTACACCTTC.